This T cell receptor (beta chain) was captured in a study of T-cell memory formation after mild COVID-19. The CDR3 has 15 amino acids. CDR1 SGHRS and CDR2 YFSETQ come from the germline V gene. J was trimmed by 4 bases and V by 4 bases; bases with no gene match: 9. One entry per CDR3 protein results from TCRdb running MiXCR on the 5' RACE reads. The sample records about 400,000 distinct CDR3 sequences, roughly 15% being singletons. Sample: PBMCs or a T cell subset sorted from them (not recorded which). The receptor was isolated from a man younger than 35 who had mild COVID-19 (a few samples of this study predate the infection). Cell type and time point are not known. This sequence joins TRBV5-1 and TRBJ2-3; TRBD1 matches at 7 bases. The CDR3 bases are TGCGCCAGCAGCCCGGGACAGCCTCTTTCAGATACGCAGTATTTT. Amino acid sequence: CASSPGQPLSDTQYF. Supplemented by reference TRBV5-1 and TRBJ2-3, the full variable domain reads KAGVTQTPRYLIKTRGQQVTLSCSPISGHRSVSWYQQTPGQGLQFLFEYFSETQRNKGNFPGRFSGRQFSNSRSEMNVSTLELGDSALYLCASSPGQPLSDTQYFGPGTRLTVL.